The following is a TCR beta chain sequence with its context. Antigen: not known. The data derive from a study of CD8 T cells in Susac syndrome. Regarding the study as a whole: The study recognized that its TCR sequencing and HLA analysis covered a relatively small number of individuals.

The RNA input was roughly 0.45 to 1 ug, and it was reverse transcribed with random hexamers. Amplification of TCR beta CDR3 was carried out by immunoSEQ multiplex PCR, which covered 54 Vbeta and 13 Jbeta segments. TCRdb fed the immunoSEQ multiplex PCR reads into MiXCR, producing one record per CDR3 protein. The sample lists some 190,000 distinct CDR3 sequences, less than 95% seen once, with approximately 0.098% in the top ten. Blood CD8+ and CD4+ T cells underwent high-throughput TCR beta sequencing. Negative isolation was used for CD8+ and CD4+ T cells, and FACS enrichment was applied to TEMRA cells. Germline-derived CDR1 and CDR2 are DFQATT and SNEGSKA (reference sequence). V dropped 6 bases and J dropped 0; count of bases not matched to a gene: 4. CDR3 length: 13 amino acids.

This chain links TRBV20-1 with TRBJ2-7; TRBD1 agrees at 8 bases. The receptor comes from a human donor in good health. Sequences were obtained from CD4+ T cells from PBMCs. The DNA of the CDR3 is TGCAGTGCACGACAGGGGAGCTCCTACGAGCAGTACTTC. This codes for CSARQGSSYEQYF.